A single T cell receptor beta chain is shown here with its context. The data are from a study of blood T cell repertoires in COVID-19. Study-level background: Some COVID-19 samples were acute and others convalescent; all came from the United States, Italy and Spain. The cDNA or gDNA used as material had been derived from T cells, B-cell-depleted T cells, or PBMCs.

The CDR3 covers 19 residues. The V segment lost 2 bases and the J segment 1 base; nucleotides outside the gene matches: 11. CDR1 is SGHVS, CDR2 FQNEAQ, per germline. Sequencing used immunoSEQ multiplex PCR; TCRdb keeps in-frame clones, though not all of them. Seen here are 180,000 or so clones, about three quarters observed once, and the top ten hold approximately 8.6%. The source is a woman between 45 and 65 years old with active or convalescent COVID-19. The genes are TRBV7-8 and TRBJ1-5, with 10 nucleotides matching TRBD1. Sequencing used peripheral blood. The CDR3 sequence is CASSLRFETGGSSNQPQHF. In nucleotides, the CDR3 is TGTGCCAGCAGCTTACGGTTCGAGACAGGGGGCTCGAGCAATCAGCCCCAGCATTTT.